The 24 T cell receptor beta chains in this list originate from one sample, sequenced in a study of T-cell memory formation after mild COVID-19. A single record per CDR3 protein comes from TCRdb applying MiXCR to the 5' RACE reads. The sample gives tens of thousands of distinct CDR3 sequences, roughly 9% of which show up once; roughly 12% is in the top ten. The sequencing sample was made of PBMCs or a T cell subset sorted from them (not recorded which). These receptors all stem from an adult woman who had mild COVID-19 (a few samples of this study predate the infection). Cell type and time point are not known.

The gene calls are TRBV5-1 and TRBJ2-5; 12 positions match TRBD1. This CDR3 is built from 16 residues. CDR1 SGHRS and CDR2 YFSETQ come from the germline V gene. The J segment lost 4 bases and the V segment lost 5 bases, leaving 9 bases of the junction unmatched. CDR3 sequence reads: CASSSGTGGVGETQYF. The CDR3 DNA reads as TGCGCCAGCAGTTCTGGGACAGGGGGCGTCGGAGAGACCCAGTACTTC.

The chain employs TRBV20-1 and TRBJ2-3, with 16 bases that match TRBD2. Trimming removed 6 bases from V and 0 bases from J; junction bases left unmatched: 15. The germline V gene has CDR1 DFQATT and CDR2 SNEGSKA (reference sequence). The CDR3 consists of 20 residues. The chain's CDR3 is CSATILGGLAGGTSTDTQYF. The CDR3 region has the DNA TGCAGTGCCACCATACTGGGGGGACTAGCGGGGGGGACTAGCACAGATACGCAGTATTTT.

This clonotype was detected ten times or more. The chain couples TRBV24-1 to TRBJ2-5; the D gene is possibly TRBD1 (7 bases). The germline V and J ends were trimmed by 5 bases and 4 bases, with 16 bases remaining between them. CDR1 and CDR2 from the germline V gene are KGHDR and SFDVKD. This CDR3 spans 15 amino acids. For the CDR3, the DNA is TGTGCCACCAGTGTCGGCGGGACAGAATCAGAGACCCAGTACTTC. It is translated as CATSVGGTESETQYF.

This clonotype was seen more than once but under ten times. The chain's CDR3 is CASSLQGGSQPQHF. As DNA, the CDR3 is TGTGCCAGCAGCTTACAGGGAGGTAGTCAGCCCCAGCATTTT. The chain is built from TRBV7-2 and TRBJ1-5, with a weak D call TRBD1 (5 bases). The germline V gene encodes CDR1 SGHTA and CDR2 FQGNSA. V lost 2 bases and J 6 bases, leaving 11 bases between the germline ends. CDR3 length equals 14 residues.

This chain joins TRBV4-1 and TRBJ1-1; 8 bases agree with TRBD1. Germline CDR1 is MGHRA and CDR2 is YSYEKL. V lost 6 bases, J lost 6 bases, and 12 bases stayed unmatched. There are 15 residues in the CDR3. In DNA, the CDR3 is TGCGCCAGCAGACACGATACAGGGGGGGACGCTGAAGCTTTCTTT. Its translation is CASRHDTGGDAEAFF.

This clonotype has ten or more counts. The chain is built from TRBV11-3 and TRBJ2-3; D perhaps matches TRBD1 (5 bases). The CDR3 extends over 15 amino acids. In germline, CDR1 is SGHNT, CDR2 YENEEA. Deletions cut 1 base from V and 8 bases from J, with 16 bases between. CDR3 coding DNA: TGTGCCAGCAGCTTAGGGGGCCCCAGCTTTGGTACGCAGTATTTT. Translating it yields CASSLGGPSFGTQYF.

Only a few counts were recorded for this clonotype. The chain couples TRBV7-3 to TRBJ1-6; D is uncertain. This CDR3 spans 19 amino acids. V was pared by 9 bases and J by 0 bases, with 24 bases between. Germline-derived CDR1 and CDR2 are SGHTA and FQGTGA. The CDR3 loop reads CARNGWNSHSSSYNSPLHF. The DNA for the CDR3 is TGTGCCAGAAATGGGTGGAACAGCCACTCCAGCTCCTATAATTCACCCCTCCACTTT.

This clonotype was seen at least ten times. J is TRBJ2-7 and V is TRBV3-1; 12 nucleotides align to TRBD2. Germline V gives CDR1 LGHDT, CDR2 YNNKEL (reference sequence). This CDR3 contains 16 residues. After removal of 4 bases from V and 3 bases from J, the junction contained 7 bases not matched to a gene. CDR3 DNA: TGTGCCAGCAGCCTACGCCCGACTAGCGGGAGCTACGAGCAGTACTTC. Translation gives CASSLRPTSGSYEQYF.

This clonotype was observed a few times. V usage is TRBV30 and J usage is TRBJ1-1, with D hard to call. With 2 bases removed from V and 5 bases from J, the gap between germline ends came to 15 bases. Germline V gene lookup returns CDR1 GTSNPN and CDR2 SVGIG (reference sequence). The CDR3 is 14 amino acids. CDR3 bases: TGTGCCTGGAGTAGGGAGTGGGATGGAACTGAAGCTTTCTTT. This translates into CAWSREWDGTEAFF.

This clonotype was seen a few times. The rearrangement links TRBV12-3 or TRBV12-4 to TRBJ2-7, with 7 bases matching TRBD1. Unmatched junction bases numbered 8, after V lost 7 bases and J lost 2 bases. This CDR3 comprises 14 residues. For the CDR3, the DNA is TGTGCCAGCAACTCTGGGGACAGCACCTACGAGCAGTACTTC. It yields the protein CASNSGDSTYEQYF.

The J gene is TRBJ2-1, the V gene TRBV5-1, with D hard to call. Between the trimmed V and J ends, which lost 4 bases and 7 bases, there was a span of 9 bases. CDR1 SGHRS and CDR2 YFSETQ come from the germline V gene. CDR3 length: 12 amino acids. The CDR3 reads CASSPTGNEQFF. In nucleotides, the CDR3 is TGCGCCAGCAGCCCCACCGGGAATGAGCAGTTCTTC.

The chain is built from TRBV2 and TRBJ1-2; D unclear. The length of the CDR3 is 13 residues. Trimming removed 5 bases from V and 5 bases from J, with 12 bases in between. Germline V gene data show CDR1 as SNHLY and CDR2 as FYNNEI. CDR3 coding DNA: TGTGCCAGCAGTCCCGGGATTTTATATGGCTACACCTTC. Translation: CASSPGILYGYTF.

This clonotype appeared a few times. V is TRBV3-1 and J is TRBJ2-2; 7 bases line up with TRBD1. The CDR3 totals 14 residues. V shed 3 bases and J 13 bases; nucleotides not matched to a gene: 11. Germline V gives CDR1 LGHDT, CDR2 YNNKEL (reference sequence). This CDR3 reads CASSQRGPGPMLFF. In DNA form, the CDR3 reads TGTGCCAGCAGCCAGAGGGGGCCCGGGCCCATGCTGTTTTTT.

V usage is TRBV21-1 and J usage is TRBJ2-7. TRBV21-1 is a pseudogene locus. This CDR3 region has 17 residues. DNA for the CDR3: TGTGCCAGCAGCAAGACCAACCCACAGACCACCTCCTACGAGCAGTACTTC. This codes for CASSKTNPQTTSYEQYF.

This clonotype came up a few times. The chain has TRBV24-1 and TRBJ2-3; TRBD1 matches at 7 bases. V dropped 3 bases and J dropped 2; count of bases not matched to a gene: 4. Per the germline V gene, CDR1 is KGHDR and CDR2 is SFDVKD. CDR3 size: 15 residues. The CDR3 DNA reads TGTGCCACCAGTGATAGGGACAGCTTCACAGATACGCAGTATTTT. This sequence encodes CATSDRDSFTDTQYF.

The chain employs TRBV3-2 and TRBJ1-2. TRBV3-2 is tagged as a pseudogene. The CDR3 runs to 14 residues. The CDR3 sequence is CAKEQGETNYGYTF. CDR3 coding DNA: TGTGCCAAAGAGCAAGGTGAAACTAACTATGGCTACACCTTC.

This clonotype was detected ten times or more. The chain is built from TRBV20-1 and TRBJ2-1; D possibly corresponds to TRBD2 (5 bases). This CDR3 has 14 residues. The germline V gene encodes CDR1 DFQATT and CDR2 SNEGSKA (reference sequence). V lost 7 bases, J lost 3 bases, and 16 bases lay in between. The CDR3 region has the DNA TGCAGTGGTAGGAGAAGCGGAAACTACAATGAGCAGTTCTTC. This sequence encodes CSGRRSGNYNEQFF.

This chain links TRBV10-3 with TRBJ2-3; 7 bases align to TRBD1. Germline CDR1 ENHRY, CDR2 SYGVKD. J gave up 2 bases and V 5 bases, and 4 bases lay outside the gene matches. This CDR3 has 14 amino acids. CDR3 protein: CAISWDRVTDTQYF. The CDR3 nucleotides are TGTGCCATCAGTTGGGACAGAGTCACAGATACGCAGTATTTT.

The rearrangement uses TRBV5-8 and TRBJ2-1, with 7 positions matching TRBD1. V shed 4 bases and J 7 bases; nucleotides not matched to a gene: 8. The CDR3 runs to 14 residues. The germline V gene encodes CDR1 SGHTS and CDR2 YDEGEE. The CDR3 spells CASSRQQGRNEQFF. The CDR3 nucleotides are TGTGCCAGCAGCCGACAACAGGGGCGGAATGAGCAGTTCTTC.

This clonotype was counted a few times. The chain combines TRBV12-3 or TRBV12-4 with TRBJ2-1, with a possible D match to TRBD1 (6 bases). The germline V and J ends were trimmed by 5 bases and 0 bases, with 14 bases remaining between them. The CDR3 is 16 amino acids. The CDR3 loop reads CASSPRTVSSYNEQFF. CDR3 nucleotides: TGTGCCAGCAGTCCCCGGACAGTATCCTCCTACAATGAGCAGTTCTTC.

Many counts were recorded for this clonotype. The chain couples TRBV20-1 to TRBJ2-3, with TRBD1 matching 8 bases. V was pared by 0 bases and J by 6 bases, with 11 bases of the junction left unmatched. The CDR3 has 16 residues. Germline CDR1 DFQATT, CDR2 SNEGSKA (reference sequence). The CDR3 DNA follows: TGCAGTGCTAGAGATCAGAGGACAGGGCGGGTGGATACGCAGTATTTT. It yields the protein CSARDQRTGRVDTQYF.

The chain recombines TRBV5-5 with TRBJ2-6; D unclear. CDR3 length equals 14 residues. The germline V gene encodes CDR1 SGHKS and CDR2 YYEKEE (reference sequence). V dropped 2 bases and J dropped 0 bases, with 3 bases sitting between them. The CDR3 here is CASSFNSGANVLTF. The CDR3 DNA sequence: TGTGCCAGCAGCTTCAACTCTGGGGCCAACGTCCTGACTTTC.

This clonotype was seen more than once but under ten times. The rearrangement joins TRBV4-1 to TRBJ2-1; 7 bases agree with TRBD1. The germline CDR1 and CDR2 sequences are MGHRA and YSYEKL. V trimming: 0 bases; J trimming: 6 bases; junction bases outside the gene matches: 8. There are 16 residues in the CDR3. This CDR3 is CASSQETGMRGNEQFF. The CDR3 DNA is TGCGCCAGCAGCCAAGAGACAGGGATGAGGGGCAATGAGCAGTTCTTC.

This clonotype was observed at least ten times. The rearrangement joins TRBV5-5 to TRBJ2-6; D not certain. The CDR3 has 17 amino acids. With 3 bases removed from V and 1 base from J, the gap between germline ends came to 14 bases. CDR1 SGHKS and CDR2 YYEKEE come from the germline V gene (reference sequence). This CDR3 reads CASSSDGRLSGANVLTF. The CDR3 region has the DNA TGTGCCAGCAGCTCGGACGGCAGATTATCTGGGGCCAACGTCCTGACTTTC.